This record concerns one T cell receptor (beta chain) sequence. This entry is derived from a study of blood T cell repertoires in COVID-19. Study at large: There were acute and convalescent COVID-19 samples, and they came from the United States, Italy and Spain. Sources were T cells, B-cell-depleted T cells, or PBMCs; the material itself was cDNA or gDNA.

Sequencing used immunoSEQ multiplex PCR; TCRdb keeps in-frame clones, though not all of them. The sample has hundreds of thousands of clones; about 83% are singletons. V was cut by 2 bases and J by 4 bases, with 10 bases left in between. There are 14 residues in the CDR3. Per the germline V gene, CDR1 is SGHNT and CDR2 is YYREEE (reference sequence). The chain joins TRBV5-4 to TRBJ1-5; weak D call: TRBD1 (6 bases). This TCR came from a middle-aged woman with active or convalescent COVID-19. Sequencing was done on a sample of peripheral blood. CDR3 coding DNA: TGTGCCAGCAGCTTACAGGGACGGAATCAGCCCCAGCATTTT. Translating it yields CASSLQGRNQPQHF.